The clone carrying this T cell receptor (beta chain) was seen just once. The data originate from a study of blood T cell repertoires in COVID-19. Authors' methods: Nucleated cell number was recorded as an estimate derived from reference gene primer amplification. Libraries were prepared by immunoSEQ multiplex PCR; TCRdb keeps only in-frame clonotypes and omits some of them. V, J and clone size derive from that table, while D and trimming were established from the DNA sequence. The repertoire includes about 110,000 clones, 60% to 85% of them detected once, and around 4.2% sits in the top ten. CDR1 and CDR2 from the germline V gene are LGHNA and YSLEER. The V gene end was trimmed by 4 bases and the J gene end by 4 bases; junction bases not matched to a gene: 13. The CDR3 is 17 amino acids.

The sequence came from a human donor in a cohort sampled during active or convalescent COVID-19. J is TRBJ2-3 and V is TRBV4-3; TRBD2 matches at 8 bases. Sequencing was performed on peripheral blood. The DNA for the CDR3 is TGCGCCAGCAGCCGACAACCGGGACTAGAGGTCTCAGATACGCAGTATTTT. Translated: CASSRQPGLEVSDTQYF.